These 2 T cell receptor beta chains were sequenced from one sample in a study of blood T cell repertoires in COVID-19. TCRdb keeps only in-frame clones here, not all; method: immunoSEQ multiplex PCR. The sample shows 22,000 or so clones, roughly nine tenths of them seen only once. Sequencing used peripheral blood. These receptors came from a human donor in a cohort sampled during active COVID-19.

The chain joins TRBV11-2 to TRBJ2-7; a possible D gene is TRBD1 (6 bases). Germline V lookup: CDR1 SGHAT, CDR2 FQNNGV. V gave up 6 bases and J gave up 6 bases, with 9 bases separating them. CDR3 length: 11 amino acids. CDR3 nucleotide sequence: TGTGCCAGCAGGACAGGCCCCGAGCAGTACGTC. Protein: CASRTGPEQYV.

V gene TRBV4-3 combines with J gene TRBJ2-3; the D is unclear. Germline CDR1 reads LGHNA; CDR2 reads YSLEER. The CDR3 totals 14 residues. Trimming shortened V by 0 bases and J by 2 bases, and 6 bases separated the two germline ends. The DNA of the CDR3 is TGCGCCAGCAGCCAAGACAGAAACACAGATACGCAGTATTTT. It translates to CASSQDRNTDTQYF.